A selection of T cell receptor beta chains follows, all from one sample in a study of CD8+ T cells in alopecia areata. Generated by immunoSEQ multiplex PCR, the TCRdb table keeps only in-frame clones and is missing some. Among some 22,000 clones, roughly half were seen once, and the ten largest hold around 30%. Input material: NKG2D-high CD8+ T cells sorted from blood. Every receptor here comes from a human donor with alopecia areata. Each CDR3 is given with its conserved first and last residue. The order of the fields is J gene, clone size, V gene, D gene, CDR3 protein, CDR3 DNA. The D gene is left open where the match is weak. Size is omitted from some rows. Given values are once, few, many or a class for expanded clones.

TRBJ2-6	NA	TRBV5-4	TRBD1	CASSSTGQGSSGANVLTF	TGTGCCAGCAGCTCTACGGGACAGGGGAGCTCTGGGGCCAACGTCCTGACTTTC
TRBJ1-1	NA	TRBV5-4	NA	CASSLSPFEAFF	TGTGCCAGCAGCTTGAGTCCATTTGAAGCTTTCTTT
TRBJ2-1	NA	TRBV30	NA	CAWRGTYNEQFF	TGTGCCTGGAGGGGCACCTACAATGAGCAGTTCTTC
TRBJ2-5	few	TRBV13	NA	CASSGDVAPETQYF	TGTGCCAGCAGCGGGGACGTGGCCCCCGAGACCCAGTACTTC
TRBJ1-1	few	TRBV2	NA	CASSETAGIPTEAFF	TGTGCCAGCAGTGAAACCGCAGGGATACCCACTGAAGCTTTCTTT
TRBJ1-4	NA	TRBV4-1	NA	CASSQRSEVTNEKLFF	TGCGCCAGCAGCCAACGGTCAGAGGTAACTAATGAAAAACTGTTTTTT
TRBJ1-5	NA	TRBV2	NA	CASSERFNQPQHF	TGTGCCAGCAGTGAAAGGTTCAATCAGCCCCAGCATTTT
TRBJ2-1	NA	TRBV19	TRBD1	CASSMRNRGPNEQFF	TGTGCCAGTAGTATGCGTAACAGGGGGCCCAATGAGCAGTTCTTC
TRBJ2-7	few	TRBV28	NA	CASSFKGVSYEQYF	TGTGCCAGCAGTTTCAAGGGTGTAAGCTACGAGCAGTACTTC
TRBJ2-4	NA	TRBV5-1	NA	CASSLSWAYWGRNNIQYF	TGCGCCAGCAGCTTGTCTTGGGCTTATTGGGGGAGAAATAACATTCAGTACTTC
TRBJ1-1	NA	TRBV12-5	TRBD1	CASGQTGGNTEAFF	TGTGCTAGTGGCCAGACAGGGGGGAACACTGAAGCTTTCTTT
TRBJ2-2	NA	TRBV29-1	TRBD1	CSVEARDRGWDTGELFF	TGCAGCGTTGAAGCCCGGGACAGGGGGTGGGACACCGGGGAGCTGTTTTTT
TRBJ2-7	NA	TRBV13	TRBD2	CASSTGLAYEQYF	TGTGCCAGCAGCACGGGACTAGCTTACGAGCAGTACTTC
TRBJ2-1	NA	TRBV4-1	NA	CASSLGMDNEQFF	TGCGCCAGCAGCCTGGGGATGGACAATGAGCAGTTCTTC
TRBJ1-4	NA	TRBV27	NA	CASSYALATNEKLFF	TGTGCCAGCAGTTACGCACTTGCAACTAATGAAAAACTGTTTTTT
TRBJ2-1	once	TRBV6-6	TRBD2	CASSSTGLAVYNEQFF	TGTGCCAGCAGTTCGACGGGACTAGCGGTCTACAATGAGCAGTTCTTC
TRBJ2-1	medium-sized	TRBV29-1	NA	CSVEARDNEQFF	TGCAGCGTTGAAGCGAGGGACAATGAGCAGTTCTTC
TRBJ2-7	NA	TRBV2	NA	CAITPTEGLSYEQYF	TGTGCCATCACGCCTACGGAGGGCCTTTCCTACGAGCAGTACTTC
TRBJ2-5	few	TRBV28	TRBD2	CASSLVSGSFGTQYF	TGTGCCAGCAGTTTGGTTAGCGGGAGTTTCGGGACCCAGTACTTC
TRBJ2-7	NA	TRBV6-5	TRBD2	CASSWGLAGVFYEQYF	TGTGCCAGCAGTTGGGGACTAGCGGGAGTCTTCTACGAGCAGTACTTC
TRBJ2-1	NA	TRBV27	TRBD2	CASSLGPLTSGEYNEQFF	TGTGCCAGCAGTTTAGGCCCACTAACTAGCGGCGAATACAATGAGCAGTTCTTC
TRBJ2-1	NA	TRBV29-1	TRBD1	CSAQGRGSSYNEQFF	TGCAGCGCTCAAGGCAGGGGGAGCTCCTACAATGAGCAGTTCTTC
TRBJ2-3	NA	TRBV14	NA	CASSQDEGRTDTQYF	TGTGCCAGCAGCCAAGATGAGGGCAGGACTGATACGCAGTATTTT
TRBJ2-1	NA	TRBV7-9	NA	CASSLAGSYNEQFF	TGTGCCAGCAGCTTAGCGGGCTCCTACAATGAGCAGTTCTTC
TRBJ2-1	NA	TRBV7-9	NA	CASSFASNEQFF	TGTGCCAGCAGCTTCGCGAGCAATGAGCAGTTCTTC
TRBJ2-1	few	TRBV19	NA	CASSIPYNEQFF	TGTGCCAGTAGCATACCTTACAATGAGCAGTTCTTC
TRBJ2-5	once	TRBV5-1	NA	CASSEVSGSQETQYF	TGCGCCAGCAGCGAAGTTAGCGGTTCCCAAGAGACCCAGTACTTC
TRBJ2-5	NA	TRBV28	TRBD2	CASSKREVAETQYF	TGTGCCAGCAGTAAGCGGGAGGTAGCAGAGACCCAGTACTTC